The 16 T cell receptor beta chains below were found in one sample sequenced in a study of blood T cell repertoires in COVID-19. Measured with immunoSEQ multiplex PCR; TCRdb has only the in-frame clones, and not every one. Of 180,000 or so clones detected, over 75% appear once; the ten largest clones hold approximately 9.4%. The material sequenced was peripheral blood. These receptor sequences come from a woman of 80 years or more with acute or convalescent COVID-19.

The chain links TRBV7-8 to TRBJ2-7; D might be TRBD2 (5 bases). Germline CDR1 is SGHVS and CDR2 is FQNEAQ. V dropped 5 bases and J dropped 3 bases, with 14 bases sitting between them. This CDR3 has 14 amino acids. In DNA form, the CDR3 reads TGTGCCAGCAGCCTCGGAGGTTCTGGCTACGAGCAGTACTTC. Its protein product is CASSLGGSGYEQYF.

V usage is TRBV10-2 and J usage is TRBJ1-5; 11 bases fit TRBD1. CDR1 is WSHSY, CDR2 SAAADI, per germline. V lost 0 bases to trimming and J lost 6 bases; unmatched junction nucleotides: 4. CDR3 length equals 16 residues. CDR3 loop: CASSESRTGGGQPQHF. In DNA, the CDR3 is TGCGCCAGCAGTGAGTCCCGGACAGGGGGCGGTCAGCCCCAGCATTTT.

The V and J genes are TRBV18 and TRBJ2-3; maybe TRBD1 (5 bases). Germline CDR1 reads KGHSH; CDR2 reads LQKENI. CDR3 size: 15 residues. Trimming removed 2 bases from V and 5 bases from J, with 14 bases in between. CDR3 nucleotide sequence: TGTGCCAGCTCACCAGGGGCCAGGTCGGGAGATACGCAGTATTTT. It is translated as CASSPGARSGDTQYF.

The chain joins TRBV4-3 to TRBJ2-3; 8 nucleotides align to TRBD1. Germline loops: CDR1 LGHNA, CDR2 YSLEER. The trim removed 1 base at V and 0 bases at J, leaving 9 bases unmatched. The CDR3 loop spans 18 amino acids. The CDR3 DNA is TGCGCCAGCAGCCAAGTAATTACAGGGGGTACTAGCACAGATACGCAGTATTTT. It specifies CASSQVITGGTSTDTQYF.

V is TRBV14 and J is TRBJ1-2; D gene uncertain. V was shortened by 1 base and J by 4 bases, with 7 bases between the two germline ends. The CDR3 runs to 13 residues. Germline V lookup: CDR1 SGHDN, CDR2 FVKESK. Here the CDR3 reads CASSQGQAYGYTF. CDR3 nucleotides: TGTGCCAGCAGCCAAGGGCAGGCCTATGGCTACACCTTC.

CDR3 nucleotides: TGTGCCAGCAGCTCGACCCCGGAGGGGCCTGGCTACACCTTC. This codes for CASSSTPEGPGYTF. The genes are TRBV3-1 (or the pseudogene TRBV3-2) and TRBJ1-2; possible D gene TRBD1, 5 bases. Trimming pared 5 bases from V and 7 bases from J, leaving 17 bases between. The CDR3 runs to 14 residues. Looked up from germline, CDR1 is LGHDT and CDR2 is YNNKEL (reference sequence).

V and J are TRBV5-1 and TRBJ1-4, with D tentatively TRBD1 (6 bases). V gave up 0 bases and J gave up 8 bases, with 14 bases separating them. The CDR3 totals 15 residues. The V gene's germline CDR1 is SGHRS and CDR2 YFSETQ. As DNA, the CDR3 is TGCGCCAGCAGCTTGGGTCGTCAGGGGAGCGAAAAACTGTTTTTT. Translating it yields CASSLGRQGSEKLFF.

About this clone: The DNA is omitted, as the CDR3 cannot be located on it reliably, and the CDR3 follows TCRdb's listing. The gene calls are TRBV6-6 and TRBJ1-5; TRBD1 is taken as the D call from the table, unchecked against the DNA. Termini included, the CDR3 measures 13 amino acids. CDR1 is MNHNY, CDR2 SVGAGI, per germline (reference sequence). The CDR3 region is CASSWGTGAPEHF.

This clone was picked up one time. This chain uses TRBV3-1 (or the pseudogene TRBV3-2) with TRBJ2-3, with 8 bases identical to TRBD1. The ends lost 2 bases at V and 6 bases at J; junction bases unmatched: 1. Looked up from germline, CDR1 is LGHDT and CDR2 is YNNKEL (reference sequence). CDR3 length equals 13 residues. Here the CDR3 DNA reads TGTGCCAGCAGCCAACAGGGGGCCGATACGCAGTATTTT. Its translation: CASSQQGADTQYF.

J is TRBJ2-3 and V is TRBV7-2; a possible D gene is TRBD1 (6 bases). CDR1 SGHTA and CDR2 FQGNSA come from the germline V gene. Trimming took 1 base from V and 6 from J, leaving 17 bases between them. This CDR3 comprises 16 residues. CDR3 protein: CASSLGAGARGDTQYF. In nucleotides, the CDR3 is TGTGCCAGCAGCTTAGGGGCAGGGGCCAGGGGCGATACGCAGTATTTT.

This clone was found once. This rearrangement joins TRBV5-8 to TRBJ1-2, with D maybe TRBD1 (5 bases). This CDR3 contains 14 residues. Trimming took off 4 bases at V and 8 bases at J, with 18 bases between the two ends. Germline V lookup: CDR1 SGHTS, CDR2 YDEGEE. The CDR3 is CASSRRGLFEGYTF. The CDR3 DNA reads TGTGCCAGCAGCCGGAGGGGCCTATTCGAAGGCTACACCTTC.

A single count supports this clone. The V call is TRBV6-5, the J call TRBJ2-7, with TRBD2 identical over 7 bases. This CDR3 has 13 amino acids. The V and J ends lost 7 bases and 2 bases, in that order; junction bases with no gene match: 5. The germline V gene encodes CDR1 MNHEY and CDR2 SVGAGI. In DNA form, the CDR3 reads TGTGCCAGCAAGCCTAGCGGAACCTACGAGCAGTACTTC. It codes for CASKPSGTYEQYF.

V usage is TRBV19 and J usage is TRBJ1-3; D ambiguous. V lost 3 bases and J lost 3, with 9 bases in between. Germline-derived CDR1 and CDR2 are LNHDA and SQIVND (reference sequence). The CDR3 contains 14 residues. CDR3 sequence reads: CASSMHSIGNTIYF. For the CDR3, the DNA is TGTGCCAGTAGTATGCACAGTATTGGAAACACCATATATTTT. Looking up the rest from reference TRBV19 and TRBJ1-3 gives the full variable domain: DGGITQSPKYLFRKEGQNVTLSCEQNLNHDAMYWYRQDPGQGLRLIYYSQIVNDFQKGDIAEGYSVSREKKESFPLTVTSAQKNPTAFYLCASSMHSIGNTIYFGEGSWLTVV.

The rearrangement uses TRBV10-1 and TRBJ2-7; 13 bases match TRBD2. Germline V gene lookup returns CDR1 WNHNN and CDR2 SYGVQD (reference sequence). V shed 4 bases, J shed 1 base, and the junction held 1 base outside the gene matches. This CDR3 contains 15 residues. The CDR3 coding sequence is TGCGCCAGCAGTGCACTAGCGGGAGGGTCCTACGAGCAGTACTTC. Residues: CASSALAGGSYEQYF.

This chain links TRBV5-4 with TRBJ2-5; the match to TRBD1 covers 7 bases. Germline values: CDR1 SGHNT, CDR2 YYREEE (reference sequence). After removal of 4 bases from V and 1 base from J, the junction contained 1 base not matched to a gene. This CDR3 has 13 residues. For the CDR3, the DNA is TGTGCCAGCAGCCGGGACAGCCAAGAGACCCAGTACTTC. This sequence encodes CASSRDSQETQYF. The complete variable domain, with remaining parts taken from reference TRBV5-4 and TRBJ2-5, reads ETGVTQSPTHLIKTRGQQVTLRCSSQSGHNTVSWYQQALGQGPQFIFQYYREEENGRGNFPPRFSGLQFPNYSSELNVNALELDDSALYLCASSRDSQETQYFGPGTRLLVL.

The CDR3 region is CASSSFAEAFF. The CDR3, as DNA: TGTGCCAGCAGTTCGTTTGCTGAAGCTTTCTTT. This chain uses TRBV25-1 with TRBJ1-1; D gene unclear. This CDR3 spans 11 amino acids. Germline loops: CDR1 MGHDK, CDR2 SYGVNS. V lost 5 bases and J lost 6, with 7 bases in between.